These 26 T cell receptor beta chains were all obtained from the same sample, sequenced in a study of T cell responses to AZD1222 COVID-19 vaccine. The repertoire was sequenced with immunoSEQ multiplex PCR; TCRdb's copy has only in-frame clones and lacks some. Of 110,000 to 150,000 clones listed, just over 90% are singletons. The source was peripheral blood, collected on day 0 of AZD1222 vaccination. The receptors shown here come from an adult in good health.

CDR3 sequence (DNA): TGTGCCAGCAAGGGGGACAGCAACTATGGCTACACCTTC. It yields the protein CASKGDSNYGYTF. The V call is TRBV12-3 or TRBV12-4, the J call TRBJ1-2; 7 bases fit TRBD1. This CDR3 is built from 13 residues. Trimming removed 7 bases from V and 2 bases from J; junction bases left unmatched: 4.

This clone was recorded once. The genes are TRBV19 and TRBJ2-5; 13 bases agree with TRBD2. J was trimmed by 4 bases and V by 5 bases; bases with no gene match: 7. The germline V gene encodes CDR1 LNHDA and CDR2 SQIVND (reference sequence). This CDR3 spans 16 amino acids. The CDR3 sequence: CASSFAGTSGAETQYF. In DNA form, the CDR3 reads TGTGCCAGTAGTTTCGCCGGGACTAGCGGGGCAGAGACCCAGTACTTC.

The chain links TRBV19 to TRBJ2-7; no definite D call. Between the trimmed V and J ends, which lost 7 bases and 2 bases, there was a span of 6 bases. CDR1 and CDR2 from the germline V gene are LNHDA and SQIVND (reference sequence). The CDR3 sequence is 11 residues long. The CDR3 spells CASMDPYEQYF. The CDR3 coding sequence is TGTGCCAGTATGGACCCCTACGAGCAGTACTTC.

The J gene is TRBJ2-7, the V gene TRBV6-6; perhaps D is TRBD1 or TRBD2 (6 bases each). Germline-derived CDR1 and CDR2 are MNHNY and SVGAGI (reference sequence). This CDR3 comprises 15 residues. V lost 7 bases to trimming and J lost 7 bases, with 23 bases between them. The CDR3 DNA is TGTGCCAGCACGGGCGAGGGGGGTCCCTTTTGGGAGCAGTACTTC. Protein: CASTGEGGPFWEQYF.

The chain combines TRBV7-2 with TRBJ1-1, with 8 positions matching TRBD1. Germline loops: CDR1 SGHTA, CDR2 FQGNSA. J lost 2 bases, V lost 4 bases, and 6 bases had no gene match. The CDR3 is 15 residues long. CDR3: CASSSPTGANTEAFF. The DNA for the CDR3 is TGTGCCAGCAGCTCACCGACAGGGGCTAACACTGAAGCTTTCTTT.

The CDR3 here is CASSLTRVGADTQYF. In DNA form, the CDR3 reads TGTGCCAGCAGCTTAACGAGGGTAGGCGCAGATACGCAGTATTTT. This chain connects TRBV7-6 to TRBJ2-3, with TRBD2 as a possible D gene (5 bases). Germline lookup yields CDR1 SGHVS and CDR2 FNYEAQ. CDR3 length: 15 amino acids. Trimming stripped 2 bases from V and 4 bases from J, with 13 bases between.

This chain joins TRBV19 and TRBJ2-2; 7 positions agree with TRBD1. Germline V lookup: CDR1 LNHDA, CDR2 SQIVND (reference sequence). The V segment lost 3 bases and the J segment 7 bases; nucleotides outside the gene matches: 8. The CDR3 has 15 residues. CDR3 loop: CASSMDKGAVGELFF. The CDR3 DNA sequence: TGTGCCAGTAGTATGGATAAGGGGGCGGTCGGGGAGCTGTTTTTT.

The chain has TRBV19 and TRBJ2-4; tentatively, D is TRBD2 (7 bases). This CDR3 is built from 16 residues. Germline CDR1 reads LNHDA; CDR2 reads SQIVND (reference sequence). The V end was cut by 7 bases, the J end by 4 bases, with 20 bases between. CDR3 DNA sequence: TGTGCCAGTACCACACACTTGGGGGGGCGGAAAAACATTCAGTACTTC. Protein sequence: CASTTHLGGRKNIQYF.

CDR3 region: CASSKGQGAWQPQHF. In DNA, the CDR3 is TGTGCCAGCAGCAAGGGACAGGGGGCTTGGCAGCCCCAGCATTTT. The chain uses TRBV5-6 and TRBJ1-5; 12 nucleotides agree with TRBD1. Germline V gene sequence: CDR1 SGHDT, CDR2 YYEEEE. With 4 bases clipped from V and 7 bases from J, the junction kept 6 bases outside the gene matches. There are 15 residues in the CDR3.

The V call is TRBV24-1, the J call TRBJ2-1; the match to TRBD1 covers 8 bases. The CDR3 is 17 amino acids. Germline CDR1 KGHDR, CDR2 SFDVKD. The ends lost 1 base at V and 7 bases at J; junction bases unmatched: 11. CDR3 sequence: CATSDFPGGEVRNEQFF. CDR3 nucleotide sequence: TGTGCCACCAGTGATTTTCCAGGGGGCGAAGTTCGAAATGAGCAGTTCTTC.

This clone is classed as medium-sized. The chain couples TRBV19 to TRBJ2-1; D possibly uses TRBD1 or TRBD2 (5 bases each). The CDR3 runs to 14 residues. Trimming cost V 3 bases and J 3 bases, with 9 bases left between them. Germline V CDR1 and CDR2: LNHDA, SQIVND (reference sequence). The CDR3 is CASSIGTDYNEQFF. CDR3 DNA: TGTGCCAGTAGTATCGGGACGGACTACAATGAGCAGTTCTTC.

The chain is built from TRBV27 and TRBJ2-1; 8 bases are a match to TRBD2. J was trimmed by 9 bases and V by 5 bases; bases with no gene match: 9. This CDR3 has 14 amino acids. Germline V CDR1 and CDR2: MNHEY, SMNVEV (reference sequence). This chain's CDR3 is CASSLPGGRSEQFF. The CDR3 region has the DNA TGTGCCAGCAGTCTACCGGGGGGGCGAAGTGAGCAGTTCTTC.

This clone was seen a few times. The rearrangement uses TRBV20-1 and TRBJ2-5, with 11 bases fitting TRBD2. V was clipped by 3 bases and J by 1 base; unmatched bases: 4. The CDR3 is 15 amino acids. Germline-derived CDR1 and CDR2 are DFQATT and SNEGSKA (reference sequence). CDR3: CSASRSGRAQETQYF. CDR3 in DNA: TGCAGTGCTAGTCGTAGCGGGAGGGCCCAAGAGACCCAGTACTTC.

V usage is TRBV7-3 and J usage is TRBJ1-1; D gene ambiguous. The CDR3 runs to 15 residues. V was pared by 1 base and J by 1 base, with 10 bases between. Germline CDR1 is SGHTA and CDR2 is FQGTGA. As DNA, the CDR3 is TGTGCCAGCAGCTTAAGCGGGAGTCGGAACACTGAAGCTTTCTTT. Its protein product is CASSLSGSRNTEAFF.

The chain links TRBV4-1 to TRBJ1-1; a weak D match, TRBD1 (5 bases). The V and J ends lost 1 base and 0 bases respectively, with 9 bases between them. The CDR3 spans 15 residues. Germline V lookup: CDR1 MGHRA, CDR2 YSYEKL. CDR3 protein: CASSQVGPLNTEAFF. The CDR3 nucleotides read TGCGCCAGCAGCCAAGTGGGACCGTTGAACACTGAAGCTTTCTTT.

The chain employs TRBV28 and TRBJ1-2, with a possible D match to TRBD1 (5 bases). The CDR3 spans 15 residues. Germline CDR1 is MDHEN and CDR2 is SYDVKM. Trimming took 1 base from V and 5 from J, leaving 14 bases between them. The CDR3 sequence: CASSLSRGGGYGYTF. CDR3 in DNA: TGTGCCAGCAGTTTATCCCGGGGGGGAGGTTATGGCTACACCTTC.

To note about this clone: This sample includes further DNA sequences coding for the same CDR3. The CDR3: CASSDSAGGYNEQFF. CDR3 nucleotide sequence: TGTGCCAGCAGTGACTCAGCGGGGGGCTACAATGAGCAGTTCTTC. The chain uses TRBV6-4 and TRBJ2-1; 9 bases align to TRBD2. CDR3 length: 15 residues. Germline loops: CDR1 MRHNA, CDR2 SNTAGT. The ends lost 0 bases at V and 3 bases at J; junction bases unmatched: 0.

The V call is TRBV9, the J call TRBJ2-7; D is uncertain. CDR1 and CDR2 from the germline V gene are SGDLS and YYNGEE. The CDR3 runs 14 residues. Trimming removed 4 bases at V and 0 bases at J, with 11 bases between. The CDR3 region is CASSPVTLSYEQYF. The CDR3 nucleotides are TGTGCCAGCAGCCCGGTCACGCTCTCCTACGAGCAGTACTTC.

This clone was seen more than once but under ten times. The genes are TRBV11-3 and TRBJ2-1; tentative D call: TRBD2 (6 bases). The germline V gene encodes CDR1 SGHNT and CDR2 YENEEA. Trimming removed 3 bases from V and 6 bases from J, with 9 bases in between. The CDR3 runs 13 residues. CDR3 sequence: CASSFWDSNEQFF. The CDR3 bases are TGTGCCAGCAGCTTCTGGGACTCCAATGAGCAGTTCTTC. Based on the CDR3 plus reference TRBV11-3 and TRBJ2-1, the full variable domain is EAGVVQSPRYKIIEKKQPVAFWCNPISGHNTLYWYLQNLGQGPELLIRYENEEAVDDSQLPKDRFSAERLKGVDSTLKIQPAELGDSAVYLCASSFWDSNEQFFGPGTRLTVL.

This clone was counted a single time. The chain links TRBV5-1 to TRBJ2-3, with 9 bases lining up with TRBD1. J lost 6 bases, V lost 0 bases, and 5 bases had no gene match. Germline V gives CDR1 SGHRS, CDR2 YFSETQ. The CDR3 totals 15 residues. The CDR3 loop is CASSLETGGADTQYF. CDR3 DNA: TGCGCCAGCAGCTTGGAAACAGGGGGCGCGGATACGCAGTATTTT.

A word on this clone: Additional DNA sequences in this sample encode the identical CDR3. The rearrangement uses TRBV30 and TRBJ2-7, with D perhaps TRBD1 or TRBD2 (6 bases each). The CDR3 spans 14 residues. Germline CDR1 is GTSNPN and CDR2 is SVGIG (reference sequence). V dropped 0 bases and J dropped 3 bases, with 12 bases sitting between them. CDR3 amino acids: CAWSVSQGGYEQYF. The CDR3 bases are TGTGCCTGGAGTGTTTCACAGGGAGGCTACGAGCAGTACTTC.

This chain links TRBV6-5 with TRBJ1-1; tentatively, D is TRBD1 (5 bases). CDR3 length: 13 residues. In germline, CDR1 is MNHEY, CDR2 SVGAGI. Trimming removed 5 bases from V and 3 bases from J, with 10 bases in between. CDR3 nucleotides: TGTGCCAGCAGTAGGACAATGGACACTGAAGCTTTCTTT. This codes for CASSRTMDTEAFF.

V gene TRBV7-9 combines with J gene TRBJ1-4; D is unclear. The CDR3 covers 15 residues. Germline V gene sequence: CDR1 SEHNR, CDR2 FQNEAQ (reference sequence). The germline V and J ends were trimmed by 2 bases and 0 bases, with 7 bases remaining between them. Here the CDR3 reads CASSLTSATNEKLFF. The DNA of the CDR3 is TGTGCCAGCAGCTTAACTAGTGCAACTAATGAAAAACTGTTTTTT.

V and J are TRBV30 and TRBJ1-1, with TRBD1 identical over 8 bases. Per the germline V gene, CDR1 is GTSNPN and CDR2 is SVGIG (reference sequence). With V trimmed by 4 bases and J by 6 bases, 16 bases remained unmatched. The CDR3 length is 16 residues. The CDR3, as DNA: TGTGCCTGGACCCCGACCCCCGGACAGGGATGGTCTGAAGCTTTCTTT. Residues: CAWTPTPGQGWSEAFF.

The chain combines TRBV19 with TRBJ2-7, with D possibly matching TRBD1 (5 bases). This CDR3 spans 13 amino acids. Looked up from germline, CDR1 is LNHDA and CDR2 is SQIVND (reference sequence). V was trimmed by 4 bases and J by 6 bases, leaving 13 bases between them. This CDR3 reads CASSTQGLGEQYF. Here the CDR3 DNA reads TGTGCCAGTAGTACCCAGGGTTTAGGCGAGCAGTACTTC.

The gene calls are TRBV5-1 and TRBJ2-3, with D maybe TRBD1 (6 bases). CDR1 and CDR2 (germline): SGHRS, YFSETQ. This CDR3 region has 15 residues. The ends were cut back, 3 bases at V and 2 bases at J, with 13 bases in the middle. The chain's CDR3 is CASSSSGHFTDTQYF. The CDR3 DNA reads as TGCGCCAGCAGCTCATCGGGACATTTCACAGATACGCAGTATTTT.